This T cell receptor (beta chain) stems from a study of identifying expanded T cells in peripheral blood (dated by TCRdb to about 2019). Turning to the overall study: Four technical replicates, made by sequencing separate aliquots from the same pool of genomic DNA, were compared pairwise.

The immunoSEQ Assay, which relies on bias-controlled multiplex PCR amplification of genomic DNA, was used to profile TCRbeta CDR3 regions. In the original analysis: To quantify the absolute abundance of each unique TCRbeta CDR3 region, the sequences were collapsed and filtered. Differential abundance was assessed using a binomial (Fisher-equivalent) model and a beta-binomial model in which time-dependent variance fitted from healthy donors was added. Clones with fewer than 5 combined templates were excluded, and clones with Benjamini-Hochberg FDR below 0.01 were called differentially abundant. Beta-binomial variance was modeled as a function of total template count across the two samples using the form v = (b*log(k)+a)^2. As stored in TCRdb, this immuneACCESS dataset retains in-frame rearrangements with V and J assigned. A fraction of the clones does not appear; measured against another copy, unresolved V genes explain less than half of the discrepancy, and the remainder lacks a known reason. That table furnishes V, J and clone size, whereas the DNA furnished D and trimming. The sample records approximately 97,000 clones, around 89% of which are singletons. 14% of the sample rests with the top ten.

No immune events such as infections were documented for the healthy donors during the collection period. To calibrate time-dependent variance in a beta-binomial model of T-cell clone differential abundance, blood repertoires from healthy donors were used as a training cohort. There were around 10 healthy donors in the training cohort, of whom 3 were female and 7 were male. The donors were between roughly 29 and 64 years old, with an average age of approximately 47 years. Whole blood from each healthy donor was obtained from a commercial supplier and was collected at three time points around 2 weeks apart. For immunosequencing, genomic DNA was extracted from whole blood that had not been sorted. Of note for this clone: Its specific antigen is unknown. Base qualities are not recorded, but no much larger clone differs from it by a single base.

Findings and caveats that apply to the study as a whole: The binomial model flagged approximately 1.3 differentially abundant clones between technical replicates but 15 to 17 over approximately 2 weeks and 19 over around four weeks. The authors expected biological variance in healthy repertoires might increase further over much longer intervals such as months to years. The beta-binomial model significantly reduced the number of clones called differentially abundant and the false-positive rate across all healthy-donor time intervals. Across all healthy donors, variance in clone template counts between approximately two-week samples was found to increase significantly with total template count.

The material sequenced was blood. The origin of this receptor is a person between 18 and 69 years old in good health.

The CDR3 protein: CASSQARLAGTTDTQYF. The nucleotide sequence is given as TGCGCCAGCAGCCAAGCCCGGCTAGCGGGGACCACAGATACGCAGTATTTT. The V and J genes are TRBV4-3 and TRBJ2-3, and 9 bases in between align with TRBD2. V loses 1 base at its end and J loses 2 bases; junction bases beyond the gene matches: 7. The CDR3 covers 17 residues, taking in both the cysteine and the phenylalanine. Just the 51-base CDR3 DNA is kept, in frame starting at base 1. Based on the germline V gene, the CDR1 and CDR2 sequences are LGHNA and YSLEER.